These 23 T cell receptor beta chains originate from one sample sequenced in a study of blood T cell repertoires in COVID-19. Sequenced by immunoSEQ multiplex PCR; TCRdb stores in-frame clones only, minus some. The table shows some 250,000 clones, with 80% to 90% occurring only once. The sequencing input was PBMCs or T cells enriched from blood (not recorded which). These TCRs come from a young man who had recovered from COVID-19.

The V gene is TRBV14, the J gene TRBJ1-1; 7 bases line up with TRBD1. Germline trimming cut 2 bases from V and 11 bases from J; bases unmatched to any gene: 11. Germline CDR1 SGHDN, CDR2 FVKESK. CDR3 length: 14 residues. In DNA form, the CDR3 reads TGTGCCAGCAGCCAAACAATAACAGGGGTCGGGGCTTTCTTT. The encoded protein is CASSQTITGVGAFF.

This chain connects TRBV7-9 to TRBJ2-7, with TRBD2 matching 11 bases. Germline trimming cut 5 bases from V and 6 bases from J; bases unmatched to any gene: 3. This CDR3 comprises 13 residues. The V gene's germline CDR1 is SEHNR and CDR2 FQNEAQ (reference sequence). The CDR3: CASSRGLAGEQYF. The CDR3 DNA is TGTGCCAGCAGCCGAGGACTAGCGGGCGAGCAGTACTTC.

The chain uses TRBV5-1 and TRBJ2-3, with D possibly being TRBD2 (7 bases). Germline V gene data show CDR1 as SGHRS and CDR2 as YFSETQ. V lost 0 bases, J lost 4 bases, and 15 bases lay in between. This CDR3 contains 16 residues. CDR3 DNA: TGCGCCAGCAGCTTGGTAGGGGGGGGCGGCGCAGATACGCAGTATTTT. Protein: CASSLVGGGGADTQYF.

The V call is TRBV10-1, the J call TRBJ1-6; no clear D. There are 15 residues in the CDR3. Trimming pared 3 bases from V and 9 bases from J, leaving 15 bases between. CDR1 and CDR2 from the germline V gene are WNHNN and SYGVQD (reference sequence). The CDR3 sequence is CASSDGDHQSSPLHF. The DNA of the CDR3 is TGCGCCAGCAGTGATGGAGACCATCAAAGTTCACCCCTCCACTTT.

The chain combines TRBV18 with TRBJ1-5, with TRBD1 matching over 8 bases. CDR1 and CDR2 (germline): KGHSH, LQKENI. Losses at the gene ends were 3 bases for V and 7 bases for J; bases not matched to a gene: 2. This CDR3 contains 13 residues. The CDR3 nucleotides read TGTGCCAGCTCACCCGGGACAGGCCAGCCCCAGCATTTT. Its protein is CASSPGTGQPQHF.

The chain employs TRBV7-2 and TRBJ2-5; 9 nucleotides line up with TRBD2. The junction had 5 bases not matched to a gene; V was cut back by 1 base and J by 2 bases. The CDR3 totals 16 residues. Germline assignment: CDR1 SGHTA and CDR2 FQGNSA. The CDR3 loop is CASSLGDLAGQETQYF. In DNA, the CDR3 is TGTGCCAGCAGCTTAGGGGACCTAGCGGGGCAAGAGACCCAGTACTTC.

CDR3 bases: TGCGCCAGCAGCACCCCAGGACTAGCGGGGGTGAACACCGGGGAGCTGTTTTTT. As protein: CASSTPGLAGVNTGELFF. The chain carries TRBV4-1 and TRBJ2-2; 13 bases map to TRBD2. From germline, CDR1 is MGHRA and CDR2 YSYEKL. V dropped 5 bases and J dropped 1; count of bases not matched to a gene: 7. The CDR3 loop spans 18 amino acids.

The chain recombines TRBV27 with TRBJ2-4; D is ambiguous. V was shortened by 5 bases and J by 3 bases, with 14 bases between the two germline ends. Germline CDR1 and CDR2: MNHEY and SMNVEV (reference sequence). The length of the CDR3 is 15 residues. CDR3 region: CASSPLESVKNIQYF. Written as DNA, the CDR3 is TGTGCCAGCAGTCCTCTAGAATCAGTCAAAAACATTCAGTACTTC.

The chain's CDR3 is CASSSTSSGYTF. CDR3 bases: TGTGCCAGCAGCTCGACATCTTCCGGCTACACCTTC. This chain links TRBV6-5 with TRBJ1-2; D is unclear. The length of the CDR3 is 12 residues. Deletions cut 6 bases from V and 8 bases from J, with 13 bases between. Germline V CDR1 and CDR2: MNHEY, SVGAGI.

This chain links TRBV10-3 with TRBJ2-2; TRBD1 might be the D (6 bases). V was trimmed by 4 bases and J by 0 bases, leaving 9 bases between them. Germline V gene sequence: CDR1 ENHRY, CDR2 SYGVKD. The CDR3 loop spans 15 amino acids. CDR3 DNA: TGTGCCATCAGTGGACAGGAGACGAACACCGGGGAGCTGTTTTTT. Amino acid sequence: CAISGQETNTGELFF.

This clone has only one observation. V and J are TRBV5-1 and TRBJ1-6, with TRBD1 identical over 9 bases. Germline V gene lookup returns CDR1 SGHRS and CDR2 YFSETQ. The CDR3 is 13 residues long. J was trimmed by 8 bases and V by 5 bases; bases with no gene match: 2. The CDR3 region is CASRGQGDSPLHF. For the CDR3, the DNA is TGCGCCAGCAGGGGACAGGGAGATTCACCCCTCCACTTT.

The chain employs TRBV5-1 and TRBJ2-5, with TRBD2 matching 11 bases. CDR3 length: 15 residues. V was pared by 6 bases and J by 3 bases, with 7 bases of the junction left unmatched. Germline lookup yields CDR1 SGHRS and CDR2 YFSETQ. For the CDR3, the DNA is TGCGCCAGCAAATTTAGCGGGGGGGCAGAAGAGACCCAGTACTTC. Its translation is CASKFSGGAEETQYF.

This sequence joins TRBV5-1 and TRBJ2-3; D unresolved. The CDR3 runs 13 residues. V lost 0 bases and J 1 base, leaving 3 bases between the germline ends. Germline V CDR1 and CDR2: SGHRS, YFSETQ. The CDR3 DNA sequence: TGCGCCAGCAGCTTGGTCGGCACAGATACGCAGTATTTT. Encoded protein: CASSLVGTDTQYF.

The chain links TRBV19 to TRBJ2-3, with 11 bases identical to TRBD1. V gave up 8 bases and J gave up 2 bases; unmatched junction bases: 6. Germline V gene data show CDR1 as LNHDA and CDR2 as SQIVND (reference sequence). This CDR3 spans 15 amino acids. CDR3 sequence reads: CASSGQGANTDTQYF. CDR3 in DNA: TGTGCCAGTTCCGGACAGGGGGCAAACACAGATACGCAGTATTTT.

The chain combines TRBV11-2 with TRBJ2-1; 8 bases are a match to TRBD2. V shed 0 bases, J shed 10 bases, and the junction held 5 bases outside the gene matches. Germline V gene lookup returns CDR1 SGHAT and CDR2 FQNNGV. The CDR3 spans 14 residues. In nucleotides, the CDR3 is TGTGCCAGCAGCTTAGAGGTTAGCGGGGAAGAGCAGTTCTTC. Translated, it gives CASSLEVSGEEQFF.

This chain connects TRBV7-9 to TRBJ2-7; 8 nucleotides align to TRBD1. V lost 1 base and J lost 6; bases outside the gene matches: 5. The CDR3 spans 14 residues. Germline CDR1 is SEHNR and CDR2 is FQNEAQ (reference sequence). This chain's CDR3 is CASSLELTGAEQYF. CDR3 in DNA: TGTGCCAGCAGCTTAGAGTTGACAGGGGCCGAGCAGTACTTC.

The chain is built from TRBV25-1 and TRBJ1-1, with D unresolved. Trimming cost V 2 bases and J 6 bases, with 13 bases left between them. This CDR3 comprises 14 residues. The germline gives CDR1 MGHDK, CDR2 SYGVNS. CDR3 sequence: CASSEPDLAAEAFF. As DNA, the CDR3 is TGTGCCAGCAGTGAACCAGACCTGGCGGCTGAAGCTTTCTTT.

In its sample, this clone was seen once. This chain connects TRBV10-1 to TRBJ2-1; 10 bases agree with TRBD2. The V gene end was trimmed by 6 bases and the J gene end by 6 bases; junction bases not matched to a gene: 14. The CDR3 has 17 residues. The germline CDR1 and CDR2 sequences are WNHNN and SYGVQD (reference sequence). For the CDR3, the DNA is TGCGCCAGCAGCCCGGACGGGCTAGCGGGAGTCGGCAATGAGCAGTTCTTC. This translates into CASSPDGLAGVGNEQFF.

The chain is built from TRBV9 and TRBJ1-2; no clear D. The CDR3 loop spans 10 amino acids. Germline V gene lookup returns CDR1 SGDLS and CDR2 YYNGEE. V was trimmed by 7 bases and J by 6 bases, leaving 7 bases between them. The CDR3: CASGDNGYTF. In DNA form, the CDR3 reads TGTGCCAGCGGCGATAATGGCTACACCTTC.

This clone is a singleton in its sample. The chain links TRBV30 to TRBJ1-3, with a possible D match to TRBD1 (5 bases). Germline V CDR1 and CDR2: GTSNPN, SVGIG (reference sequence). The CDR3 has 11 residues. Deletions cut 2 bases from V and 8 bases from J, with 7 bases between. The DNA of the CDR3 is TGTGCCTGGAGTTCAGGGCACACCATATATTTT. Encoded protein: CAWSSGHTIYF.

The CDR3 DNA is TGTGCCAGCAGTGCCCGCGCTACAGGGGGCGGCACTGAAGCTTTCTTT. This translates into CASSARATGGGTEAFF. The chain couples TRBV6-1 to TRBJ1-1; 9 nucleotides line up with TRBD1. Germline CDR1 and CDR2: MNHNS and SASEGT. J lost 4 bases, V lost 4 bases, and 10 bases had no gene match. This CDR3 is built from 16 residues.

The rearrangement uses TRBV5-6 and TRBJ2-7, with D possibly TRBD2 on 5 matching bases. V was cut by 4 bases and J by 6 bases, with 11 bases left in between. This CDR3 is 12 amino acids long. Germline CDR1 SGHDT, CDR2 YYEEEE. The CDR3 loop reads CASSPSEGEQYF. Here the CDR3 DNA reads TGTGCCAGCAGCCCCTCCGAGGGCGAGCAGTACTTC.

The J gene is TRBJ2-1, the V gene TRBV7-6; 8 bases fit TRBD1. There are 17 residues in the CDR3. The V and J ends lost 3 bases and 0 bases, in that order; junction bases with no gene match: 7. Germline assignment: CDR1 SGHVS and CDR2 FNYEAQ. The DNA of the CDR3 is TGTGCCAGCAGCTTGTTCCGGGACAGGAGCTCCTACAATGAGCAGTTCTTC. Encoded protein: CASSLFRDRSSYNEQFF. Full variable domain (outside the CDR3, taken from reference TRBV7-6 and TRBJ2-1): GAGVSQSPRYKVTKRGQDVALRCDPISGHVSLYWYRQALGQGPEFLTYFNYEAQQDKSGLPNDRFSAERPEGSISTLTIQRTEQRDSAMYRCASSLFRDRSSYNEQFFGPGTRLTVL.